These T cell receptor beta chains were read from a single sample in a study of blood T cell repertoires in COVID-19. The table came from immunoSEQ multiplex PCR; TCRdb's copy has only in-frame clones and leaves some out. The table includes some 80,000 clones, 80% detected once. Material: peripheral blood. These receptor sequences come from a man aged 55 to 70 with active or convalescent COVID-19. CDR3s include the opening cysteine and the closing phenylalanine or tryptophan. The D gene is left open where the match is weak. Size values are once, few and many counts, or a class for expanded clones, and some rows have none.

V gene: TRBV3-1/TRBV3-2; J gene: TRBJ2-3; D gene: NA; clone size: NA; CDR3 length: 14; CDR3 DNA: TGTGCCAGCAGAAGGGGGGGCCGCACAGATACGCAGTATTTT; CDR3 protein: CASRRGGRTDTQYF
V gene: TRBV12-2; J gene: TRBJ2-1; D gene: NA; clone size: NA; CDR3 length: 21; CDR3 DNA: TGTGCAAGTCGCAACTCTCCAGGAACTAGCGGGGGTCCAGGGACCTACAATGAGCAGTTCTTC; CDR3 protein: CASRNSPGTSGGPGTYNEQFF
V gene: TRBV5-5; J gene: TRBJ1-5; D gene: TRBD1; clone size: NA; CDR3 length: 14; CDR3 DNA: TGTGCCAGCAGCTCGGACAGGGGGCCTCAGCCCCAGCATTTT; CDR3 protein: CASSSDRGPQPQHF
V gene: TRBV10-3; J gene: TRBJ2-2; D gene: TRBD2; clone size: NA; CDR3 length: 19; CDR3 DNA: TGTGCCATCAGTGAGCGGAGCGGGGGTCGCCACGCGAACACCGGGGAGCTGTTTTTT; CDR3 protein: CAISERSGGRHANTGELFF
V gene: TRBV27; J gene: TRBJ1-6; D gene: NA; clone size: NA; CDR3 length: 16; CDR3 DNA: TGTGCCAGCAGTTTATTAGGTTGGGAGGGGAATTCACCCCTCCACTTT; CDR3 protein: CASSLLGWEGNSPLHF
V gene: TRBV30; J gene: TRBJ1-5; D gene: NA; clone size: NA; CDR3 length: 14; CDR3 DNA: TGTGCCTGGAGGTCGAGAAATAGCAATCAGCCCCAGCATTTT; CDR3 protein: CAWRSRNSNQPQHF
V gene: TRBV3-1/TRBV3-2; J gene: TRBJ2-1; D gene: TRBD2; clone size: NA; CDR3 length: 15; CDR3 DNA: TGTGCCAGCAGCCAAGTCGGGGGGTCCCCCGGGGAGCAGTTCTTC; CDR3 protein: CASSQVGGSPGEQFF
V gene: TRBV5-4; J gene: TRBJ2-5; D gene: NA; clone size: medium-sized; CDR3 length: 16; CDR3 DNA: TGTGCCAGCAGCTTGGGGACCCCGAAAGGAGGAGAGACCCAGTACTTC; CDR3 protein: CASSLGTPKGGETQYF
V gene: TRBV3-1/TRBV3-2; J gene: TRBJ1-1; D gene: NA; clone size: NA; CDR3 length: 17; CDR3 DNA: TGTGCCAGCAGCCAAGCACTATGGGGAGCCCTTCTTTCTGAAGCTTTCTTT; CDR3 protein: CASSQALWGALLSEAFF
V gene: TRBV3-1/TRBV3-2; J gene: TRBJ1-3; D gene: NA; clone size: many; CDR3 length: 12; CDR3 DNA: TGTGCCAGCAGCCAAGGGGGAGGCACCATATATTTT; CDR3 protein: CASSQGGGTIYF
V gene: TRBV4-2; J gene: TRBJ2-5; D gene: NA; clone size: NA; CDR3 length: 16; CDR3 DNA: TGTGCCAGCAGCCAGGGGGTAGCGGAAAGCCAAGAGACCCAGTACTTC; CDR3 protein: CASSQGVAESQETQYF
V gene: TRBV18; J gene: TRBJ2-1; D gene: NA; clone size: NA; CDR3 length: 14; CDR3 DNA: TGTGCCAGCTCACCCAGACCGGGGGAGGATGAGCAGTTCTTC; CDR3 protein: CASSPRPGEDEQFF
V gene: TRBV7-9; J gene: TRBJ1-4; D gene: TRBD1; clone size: NA; CDR3 length: 14; CDR3 DNA: TGTGCCAGCAGCCCACAGGGGGCTAATGAAAAACTGTTTTTT; CDR3 protein: CASSPQGANEKLFF
V gene: TRBV2; J gene: TRBJ2-7; D gene: NA; clone size: NA; CDR3 length: 14; CDR3 DNA: TGTGCCACCCAAGGGGCGGACAGCTCCTACGAGCAGTACTTC; CDR3 protein: CATQGADSSYEQYF
V gene: TRBV19; J gene: TRBJ2-5; D gene: NA; clone size: NA; CDR3 length: 13; CDR3 DNA: TGTGCCAGTAGTACCAACAGGGAAGAGACCCAGTACTTC; CDR3 protein: CASSTNREETQYF
V gene: TRBV20-1; J gene: TRBJ2-1; D gene: TRBD2; clone size: few; CDR3 length: 11; CDR3 DNA: TGCAGTGCTTCTAGCGGGCATGAGCAGTTCTTC; CDR3 protein: CSASSGHEQFF
V gene: TRBV29-1; J gene: TRBJ1-2; D gene: TRBD1; clone size: NA; CDR3 length: 14; CDR3 DNA: TGCAGCGTCGGACGAATGGGACAGGGTGATGGCTACACCTTC; CDR3 protein: CSVGRMGQGDGYTF
V gene: TRBV10-3; J gene: TRBJ1-5; D gene: TRBD1; clone size: NA; CDR3 length: 14; CDR3 DNA: TGTGCCACCAAAGACAGGGTGGGCAATCAGCCCCAGCATTTT; CDR3 protein: CATKDRVGNQPQHF